This T cell receptor beta chain originates from a study of regulatory T cells in long-lasting Graves disease. Study results and caveats: TCR diversity was lower in persistent than newly diagnosed Graves' disease. Persistent patients had a count of shared public clonotypes (over 2,500) that exceeded that of new patients (around 960).

Construction of the TCR beta libraries employed iRepertoire HTBI primers in conjunction with Arm-PCR of CDR3 regions. Each CDR3 protein gets one entry after TCRdb re-called the multiplex PCR reads with MiXCR. This sample carries more than 650,000 distinct CDR3 sequences, about 30% of them seen once, and the ten largest clones take roughly 46%. The sample's time point: persistent/refractory GD, antithyroid drugs over 5 years with positive TRAb. RNA extracted from PBMCs served as the sequencing template. Graves' disease was diagnosed by American Thyroid Association guidelines. Peripheral blood, about 10 milliliters of it, was drawn into EDTA tubes. To note about this clonotype: As yet, its antigen is unknown.

J gave up 0 bases and V 10 bases, and 7 bases lay outside the gene matches. The CDR3 sequence is 15 residues long. Germline loops: CDR1 SNHLY, CDR2 FYNNEI. The origin of this receptor is a female donor with Graves disease. V usage is TRBV2 and J usage is TRBJ2-1; 9 bases line up with TRBD2. The sequences come from peripheral blood mononuclear cells (PBMCs), collected when the disease was refractory, from a patient treated with antithyroid drugs. For the CDR3, the DNA is TGTGCCATCCCTCTAGCGGGACGCTCCTACAATGAGCAGTTCTTC. It is translated as CAIPLAGRSYNEQFF.